This TCR beta chain was observed in a study of T cells in Graves' hyperthyroidism and ophthalmopathy. Turning to this clonotype: The junction departs from germline at one end; a sequencing error may be responsible.

RNA transcripts provided the source from which TCR beta CDR3 regions were amplified. Carried out on the TCR CDR3, a first-round RT-PCR used the HTBI primer set. Each CDR3 protein is one row after TCRdb ran MiXCR on the multiplex PCR reads. Of hundreds of thousands of distinct CDR3 sequences listed, about a sixth are singletons. Per the germline V gene, CDR1 is MNHEY and CDR2 is SVGEGT. The CDR3 runs to 20 residues. The sequencing input was blood. The TCR was taken from a woman aged 40 to 49 with Graves' ophthalmopathy. The chain combines TRBV6-2 or TRBV6-3 with TRBJ2-3; 13 bases align to TRBD2. CDR3 nucleotide sequence: TGTCCCAGCAGTTACCCCCGGACTAGCGGGAGTGTGGCCCGGGGAGATACGCAGTATTTT. Translating gives CPSSYPRTSGSVARGDTQYF.